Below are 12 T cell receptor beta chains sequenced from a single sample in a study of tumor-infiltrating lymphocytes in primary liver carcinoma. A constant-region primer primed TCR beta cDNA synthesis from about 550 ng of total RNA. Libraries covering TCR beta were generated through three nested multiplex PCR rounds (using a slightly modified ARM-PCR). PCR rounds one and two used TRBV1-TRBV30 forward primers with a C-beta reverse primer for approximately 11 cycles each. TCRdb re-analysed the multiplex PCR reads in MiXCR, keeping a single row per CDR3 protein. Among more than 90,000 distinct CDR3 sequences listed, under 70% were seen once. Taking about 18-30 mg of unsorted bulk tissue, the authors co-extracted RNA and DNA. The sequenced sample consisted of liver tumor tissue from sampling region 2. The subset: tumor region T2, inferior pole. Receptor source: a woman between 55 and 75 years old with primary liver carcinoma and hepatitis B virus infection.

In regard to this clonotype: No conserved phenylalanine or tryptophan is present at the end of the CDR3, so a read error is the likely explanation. For the CDR3, the DNA is TGTGCCAGCAGCCTAACACTAGCGGACCGTAGCACAGATACGCAGTATTAT. Residues: CASSLTLADRSTDTQYY. The chain couples TRBV11-2 to TRBJ2-3, with 8 bases aligning to TRBD2. Looked up from germline, CDR1 is SGHAT and CDR2 is FQNNGV. V dropped 5 bases and J dropped 0; count of bases not matched to a gene: 10. The CDR3 runs to 17 residues.

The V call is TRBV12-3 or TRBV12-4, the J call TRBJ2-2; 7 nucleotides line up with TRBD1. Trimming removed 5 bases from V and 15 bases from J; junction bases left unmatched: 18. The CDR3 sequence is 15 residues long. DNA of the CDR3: TGTGCCAGCAGTGGGACAGAGACTAACACCGGAGAGATGTTTTTT. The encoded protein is CASSGTETNTGEMFF.

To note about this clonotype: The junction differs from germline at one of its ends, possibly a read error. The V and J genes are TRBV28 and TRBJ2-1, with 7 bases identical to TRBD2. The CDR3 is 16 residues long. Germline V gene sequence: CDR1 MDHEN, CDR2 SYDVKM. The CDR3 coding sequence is TGTGCCGGCAGTTTCTTGACTAGCTGGAACTACAATGAGCAGTTCTTC. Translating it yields CAGSFLTSWNYNEQFF.

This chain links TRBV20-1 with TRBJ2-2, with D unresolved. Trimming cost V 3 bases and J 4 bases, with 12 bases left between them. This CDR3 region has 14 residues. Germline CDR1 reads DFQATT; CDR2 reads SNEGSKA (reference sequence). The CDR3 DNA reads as TGCAGTGCTAGTTTCGCAGCCTCCACCGGGGAGCTGTTTTTT. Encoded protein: CSASFAASTGELFF.

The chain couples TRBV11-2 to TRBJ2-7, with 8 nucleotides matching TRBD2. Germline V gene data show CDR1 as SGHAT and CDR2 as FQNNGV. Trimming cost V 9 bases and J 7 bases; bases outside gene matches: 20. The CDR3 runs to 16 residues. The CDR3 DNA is TGTGCCAGTACGAAGCCTGGGCGGGAGGCAAGGGGGGAGCAGTACTTC. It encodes CASTKPGREARGEQYF.

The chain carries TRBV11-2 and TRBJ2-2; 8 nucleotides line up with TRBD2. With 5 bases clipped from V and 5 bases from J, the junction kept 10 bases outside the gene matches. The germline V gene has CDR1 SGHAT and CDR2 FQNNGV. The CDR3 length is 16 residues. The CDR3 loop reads CASSARTSRVTGELFF. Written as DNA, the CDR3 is TGTGCCAGCAGCGCAAGGACTAGCAGGGTAACCGGGGAGCTGTTTTTT.

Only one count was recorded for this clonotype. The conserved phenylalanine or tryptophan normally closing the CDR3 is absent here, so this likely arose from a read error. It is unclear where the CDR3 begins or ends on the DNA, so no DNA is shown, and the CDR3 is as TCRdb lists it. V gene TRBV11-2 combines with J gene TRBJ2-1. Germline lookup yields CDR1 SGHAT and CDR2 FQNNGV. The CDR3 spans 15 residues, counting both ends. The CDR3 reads CASILDCISYNEHFL.

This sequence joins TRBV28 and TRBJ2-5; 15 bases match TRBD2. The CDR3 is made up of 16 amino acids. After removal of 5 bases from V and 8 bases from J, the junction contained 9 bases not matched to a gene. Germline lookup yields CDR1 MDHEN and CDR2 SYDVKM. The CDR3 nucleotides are TGTGCCAGCAGTCGAGGACTAGCGGGAGGGTTGCGTACCCAGTACTTC. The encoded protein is CASSRGLAGGLRTQYF.

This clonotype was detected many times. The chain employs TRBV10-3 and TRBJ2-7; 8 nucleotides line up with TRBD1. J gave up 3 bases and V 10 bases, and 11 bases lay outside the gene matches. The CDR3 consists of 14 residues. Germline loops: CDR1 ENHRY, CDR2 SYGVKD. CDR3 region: CATGRSGGDYEQYF. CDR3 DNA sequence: TGTGCCACCGGTCGGTCAGGGGGCGACTACGAGCAGTACTTC.

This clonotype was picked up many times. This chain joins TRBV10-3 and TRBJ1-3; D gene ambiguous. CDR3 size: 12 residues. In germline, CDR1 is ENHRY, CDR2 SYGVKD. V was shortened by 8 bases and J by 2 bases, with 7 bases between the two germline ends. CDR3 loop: CAIQDPGNTIYF. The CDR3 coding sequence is TGTGCCATCCAAGACCCTGGAAACACCATATATTTT.

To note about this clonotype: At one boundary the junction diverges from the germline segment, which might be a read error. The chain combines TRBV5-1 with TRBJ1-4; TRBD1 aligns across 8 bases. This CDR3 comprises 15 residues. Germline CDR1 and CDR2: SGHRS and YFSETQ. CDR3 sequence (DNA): TGCCCCAGCAGCTTGGAACAGGGGGGAGGTGAAAAACTGTTTTTT. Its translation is CPSSLEQGGGEKLFF.

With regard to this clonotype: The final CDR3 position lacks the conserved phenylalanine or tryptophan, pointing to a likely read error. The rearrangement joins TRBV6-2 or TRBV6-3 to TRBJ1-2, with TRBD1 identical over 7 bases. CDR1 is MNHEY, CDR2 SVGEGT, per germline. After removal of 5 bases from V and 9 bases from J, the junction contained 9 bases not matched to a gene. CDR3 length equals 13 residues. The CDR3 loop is CASSETGECCYTS. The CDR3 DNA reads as TGTGCCAGCAGTGAAACAGGGGAGTGCTGCTACACCTCC.